The 4 T cell receptor beta chains presented below share a single source sample, sequenced in a study of T cells after yellow fever vaccination. TCRdb re-derived calls from the 5' RACE reads in MiXCR, one entry per CDR3 protein. This repertoire shows hundreds of thousands of distinct CDR3 sequences, approximately 15% found once; its top ten account for over 11%. The sample in question was PBMCs, obtained on the day of the yellow fever booster vaccination. The receptors were sampled from a man aged 25-45 years who received the YFV17D yellow fever vaccine.

This clonotype was seen more than once but under ten times. The genes are TRBV28 and TRBJ2-7, with unresolved D. The CDR3 consists of 13 residues. V gave up 10 bases and J gave up 0 bases, with 13 bases separating them. From germline, CDR1 is MDHEN and CDR2 SYDVKM. CDR3 in DNA: TGTGCCACCTGGAAGTACTCCTCCTACGAGCAGTACTTC. Translating it yields CATWKYSSYEQYF.

This clonotype was observed a few times. The chain employs TRBV21-1 and TRBJ2-1; the table assigns TRBD2, which was not confirmed against the DNA. TRBV21-1 is a documented pseudogene. This CDR3 is 15 amino acids long. The CDR3 loop is CASWDSSSSYNEQFF. The CDR3 nucleotides read TGTGCCAGCTGGGATAGCTCCAGCTCCTACAATGAGCAGTTCTTC.

This clonotype was seen ten or more times. The chain recombines TRBV12-3 or TRBV12-4 with TRBJ2-3; 7 bases match TRBD2. This CDR3 contains 14 residues. The V and J ends lost 6 bases and 2 bases, in that order; junction bases with no gene match: 5. CDR3 sequence (DNA): TGTGCCAGCAGAAAGCGGGGAAACACAGATACGCAGTATTTT. Translation: CASRKRGNTDTQYF.

Of note for this clonotype: An end of the junction differs from the germline gene, which may be a read error. The chain has TRBV7-2 and TRBJ2-5, with D possibly being TRBD1 (5 bases). In germline, CDR1 is SGHTA, CDR2 FQGNSA. The CDR3 has 15 amino acids. The CDR3 here is CASSIAQVSLETQYF. The CDR3 DNA is TGTGCCAGCAGCATAGCACAGGTTTCCTTGGAGACCCAGTACTTC.